This entry is about one T cell receptor beta chain. Its antigen is as yet unknown. The data originate from a study of response to subunit inactivated influenza vaccine. This CDR3 is built from 14 residues. Germline V gives CDR1 SGHRS, CDR2 YFSETQ. V lost 0 bases, J lost 5 bases, and 8 bases lay in between. TCRdb used MiXCR to reprocess the RT-PCR reads, holding one entry per CDR3 protein. The profile shows 500,000 to 600,000 distinct CDR3 sequences, 14% of them singletons. The study's findings and limits: Authors suggested each seasonal flu vaccination may recruit only limited numbers of new T cells.

The genes are TRBV5-1 and TRBJ1-4; no reliable D call. Sequencing was performed on PBMCs from blood, taken 11 to 12 days after vaccination. This clonotype originated in a man aged 45-65 years who received an inactivated influenza vaccine. The CDR3 DNA reads as TGCGCCAGCAGCTTGGACATAGACAATGAAAAACTGTTTTTT. Its protein product is CASSLDIDNEKLFF.